This is a list of T cell receptor beta chains from one sample in a study of OX40 agonist ivuxolimab in advanced cancers. Profiling relied on immunoSEQ multiplex PCR, and the TCRdb table lists in-frame clones only, not all of them. The sample lists 150,000 to 190,000 clones; 85% to 95% were seen once. This sample comprised CD4+ or CD8+ T cells sorted from blood, obtained in a trial of the OX40 agonist ivuxolimab. These TCRs come from an adult with an advanced solid tumor such as melanoma, head and neck, liver or kidney cancer. Each CDR3 is given with its conserved first and last residue. Each record gives: V gene, D gene, J gene, clone size, CDR3 DNA, CDR3 protein. A D gene is named only where the DNA matches it firmly. The listing skips clone size in some rows; elsewhere it reads once, few, many or a size class.

>TRBV9|-|TRBJ2-5|-
TGTGCCAGCAGCGTCCAAACTCAAGAGACCCAGTACTTC
CASSVQTQETQYF
>TRBV11-2|-|TRBJ1-5|-
TGTGCCAGCAGGTCAGGCTGGGGGAACGATCAGCCCCAGCATTTT
CASRSGWGNDQPQHF
>TRBV28|-|TRBJ2-7|once
TGTGCCAGCAGTTTTGACTACAATCTAGATAGGAGGCAGTACTTC
CASSFDYNLDRRQYF
>TRBV10-1|TRBD1|TRBJ2-1|-
TGCGCCAGCAGTGAGTGGGGGACAGGGGGATACAATGAGCAGTTCTTC
CASSEWGTGGYNEQFF
>TRBV18|-|TRBJ1-5|-
TGTGCCAGCTCAACCGGGGGGGATCAGCCCCAGCATTTT
CASSTGGDQPQHF
>TRBV7-9|-|TRBJ1-3|-
TGTGCCAGCAGCTTAGACTTTCCGGGACCCAGAAAAAACACCATATATTTT
CASSLDFPGPRKNTIYF
>TRBV19|-|TRBJ2-7|-
TGTGCCAGTAGTATAGGAGGCGGGGGCGTCTCCTACGAGCAGTACTTC
CASSIGGGGVSYEQYF
>TRBV5-1|-|TRBJ1-1|once
TGCGCCAGCAGCTTGGCCGGGTTTAACACTGAAGCTTTCTTT
CASSLAGFNTEAFF
>TRBV18|-|TRBJ1-2|-
TGTGCCAGCTCACCCCCGACGGGAAGCTATGGCTACACCTTC
CASSPPTGSYGYTF
>TRBV7-2|-|TRBJ1-5|-
TGTGCCAGCAGCTTAGCAGGGCCGAATCAGCCCCAGCATTTT
CASSLAGPNQPQHF
>TRBV23-1|TRBD1|TRBJ1-1|-
TGCGCCAGCAGCCCCGGACAGGATACACTGAACACTGAAGCTTTCTTT
CASSPGQDTLNTEAFF
>TRBV15|TRBD1|TRBJ2-7|-
TGTGCCACCAGCAGAGACCAGGGGGTTTTGTACGAGCAGTACTTC
CATSRDQGVLYEQYF
>TRBV2|TRBD1|TRBJ1-6|-
TGTGCCAGCAGTAGCCGGGGACAGCCATATAATTCACCCCTCCACTTT
CASSSRGQPYNSPLHF
>TRBV28|TRBD2|TRBJ2-7|-
TGTGCCAGCAGCCGCGGGACTAGCGGGAGTAGTGAGCAGTACTTC
CASSRGTSGSSEQYF
>TRBV7-2|-|TRBJ2-3|-
TGTGCCAGCAGCCCAGACACAGATACGCAGTATTTT
CASSPDTDTQYF
>TRBV9|TRBD1|TRBJ1-2|once
TGTGCCAGCAGCGTAGGGGGAGGGGGCGACTATGGCTACACCTTC
CASSVGGGGDYGYTF
>TRBV15|-|TRBJ1-2|-
TGTGCCACCAGCAGAGGATCCCAGTCGGCTAACTATGGCTACACCTTC
CATSRGSQSANYGYTF
>TRBV25-1|-|TRBJ1-1|-
TGTGCCAGCTTGGCAGACTGGGATGAAGCTTTCTTT
CASLADWDEAFF
>TRBV18|-|TRBJ2-7|-
TGTGCCAGCTCACCGTCGGGGATTTCCTCCTACGAGCAGTACTTC
CASSPSGISSYEQYF
>TRBV19|TRBD2|TRBJ2-5|-
TGTGCCAGTAGCCCGACTAGCGGACGTTTAGAGACCCAGTACTTC
CASSPTSGRLETQYF
>TRBV7-2|-|TRBJ1-5|-
TGTGCCAGCAGCTTAGATAGGAAAAGCCAGCCCCAGCATTTT
CASSLDRKSQPQHF
>TRBV19|-|TRBJ2-7|-
TGTGCCAGTTCGCTGGGGTTTGGACTAAGAGGGTTTAAGCAGTACTTC
CASSLGFGLRGFKQYF
>TRBV28|TRBD1|TRBJ1-4|once
TGTGCCAGCAGTTCTCCCGGACAGGGGGCATCTAATGAAAAACTGTTTTTT
CASSSPGQGASNEKLFF
>TRBV5-4|TRBD2|TRBJ2-2|-
TGTGCCAGCAGCTCATATAGCGGGAGGGCCACCGGGGAGCTGTTTTTT
CASSSYSGRATGELFF
>TRBV30|TRBD1|TRBJ1-2|-
TGTGCCTGGAGTCTTGGATTGACAGGGGGAACTGGCTACACCTTC
CAWSLGLTGGTGYTF
>TRBV10-3|-|TRBJ1-4|-
TGTGCCACCGCGGACGGGCGAACTAATGAAAAACTGTTTTTT
CATADGRTNEKLFF
>TRBV6-1|-|TRBJ1-1|once
TGTGCCAGCAGTAGACGGTTGAACACTGAAGCTTTCTTT
CASSRRLNTEAFF
>TRBV28|TRBD2|TRBJ2-2|-
TGTGCCAGCAGGACTAGCGGGCTAACCGGGGAGCTGTTTTTT
CASRTSGLTGELFF
>TRBV9|-|TRBJ1-2|-
TGTGCCAGCAGCGTAGAAGGAGTCCCCTATGGCTACACCTTC
CASSVEGVPYGYTF
>TRBV5-1|-|TRBJ2-7|-
TGCGCCAGCAGCTTGGGAGACATTTCCTACGAGCAGTACTTC
CASSLGDISYEQYF
>TRBV7-7|-|TRBJ1-4|-
TGTGCCAGCAGCTTAGGCGGGGGGCTGGGTGAAAAACTGTTTTTT
CASSLGGGLGEKLFF
>TRBV7-9|-|TRBJ2-5|-
TGTGCCACCTACCCCTGGGCAGGGGCAAAGGAGACCCAGTACTTC
CATYPWAGAKETQYF
>TRBV5-1|TRBD2|TRBJ2-1|-
TGCGCCAGCAGCTTGGATGCGGGGGGCACGGGAGCTGAGCAGTTCTTC
CASSLDAGGTGAEQFF
>TRBV19|TRBD2|TRBJ2-7|-
TGTGCCAGTAGTTGGCAAGCGGGAGGGAACTACGAGCAGTACTTC
CASSWQAGGNYEQYF
>TRBV4-3|-|TRBJ2-1|-
TGCGCCAGCAGCCAAGATCCCGTGACGTACAATGAGCAGTTCTTC
CASSQDPVTYNEQFF
>TRBV28|TRBD1|TRBJ1-3|-
TGTGCCAGCAGTCTGAAACAGGGGCACTCTGGAAACACCATATATTTT
CASSLKQGHSGNTIYF
>TRBV7-2|TRBD1|TRBJ1-2|-
TGTGCCAGCAGCTTAGCGAGGACAGGGGGCTTGGCTGGCTACACCTTC
CASSLARTGGLAGYTF
>TRBV29-1|-|TRBJ1-1|-
TGCAGCGTTGAATATGGGGGCAGGAGAAGAACTGAAGCTTTCTTT
CSVEYGGRRRTEAFF
>TRBV20-1|-|TRBJ2-7|-
TGCAGTGTTGCCGCCGGATCCGAGCAGTACTTC
CSVAAGSEQYF
>TRBV2|TRBD1|TRBJ1-2|once
TGTGCCAGCAGTGAGCAGGGGGCGTCTACCTATGGCTACACCTTC
CASSEQGASTYGYTF
>TRBV7-2|-|TRBJ1-4|-
TGTGCCAGCAGTAGGCGAGCCGGGGAAAAACTGTTTTTT
CASSRRAGEKLFF
>TRBV6-1|-|TRBJ1-6|few
TGTGCCAGCAGTGACAGCTGGCAGTCACCCCTCCACTTT
CASSDSWQSPLHF
>TRBV6-5|-|TRBJ1-2|-
TGTGCCAGCAGTTACTCAGCAGGTTATGGCTACACCTTC
CASSYSAGYGYTF
>TRBV5-6|-|TRBJ2-7|-
TGTGCCAGCAGCTTCCCCGGGACGAAGGGCTCCTACGAGCAGTACTTC
CASSFPGTKGSYEQYF
>TRBV7-2|-|TRBJ2-7|-
TGTGCCAGCAGCTTTCCTTACGCCCAAGGTAGAGCCGAGCAGTACTTC
CASSFPYAQGRAEQYF
>TRBV9|-|TRBJ1-1|-
TGTGCCAGCAGCGTCGGACAGAGGAACACTGAAGCTTTCTTT
CASSVGQRNTEAFF
>TRBV19|TRBD1|TRBJ1-5|-
TGTGCCAGTAGTCCGGGACAGGGAATACCGCCCCAGCATTTT
CASSPGQGIPPQHF
>TRBV19|-|TRBJ2-1|-
TGTGCCAGTAGTATACAGGGGTTATTGGTGTATGAGCAGTTCTTC
CASSIQGLLVYEQFF
>TRBV11-2|-|TRBJ2-7|-
TGTGCCAGCAGCTTTGAAAGATCCTACGAGCAGTACTTC
CASSFERSYEQYF
>TRBV6-1|TRBD2|TRBJ2-5|-
TGTGCCAGCAGTGAAGTACTAGCGGGAGAGACCCAGTACTTC
CASSEVLAGETQYF
>TRBV6-1|-|TRBJ2-7|once
TGTGCCAGCAGTGGTCGTGCGGCAGGGAGCCCCTACGAGCAGTACTTC
CASSGRAAGSPYEQYF
>TRBV7-9|-|TRBJ2-6|-
TGTGCCAGCAGCCAGGGGGGTACTGGGGCCAACGTCCTGACTTTC
CASSQGGTGANVLTF
>TRBV4-1|TRBD1|TRBJ1-4|-
TGCGCCAGCAGCCTGTCCGGGACAGGGAATGAAAAACTGTTTTTT
CASSLSGTGNEKLFF
>TRBV5-5|-|TRBJ2-2|-
TGTGCCAGCAGCTCGGGACGGGAGAACACCGGGGAGCTGTTTTTT
CASSSGRENTGELFF
>TRBV7-3|TRBD2|TRBJ2-3|-
TGTGCCAGCAGCTTACTAGCGGGTCCCACAGATACGCAGTATTTT
CASSLLAGPTDTQYF